The present entry profiles one T cell receptor beta chain with its context. This entry belongs to a study of blood T cell repertoires in COVID-19. Study background: Both acute and convalescent COVID-19 samples were obtained from the United States, Italy and Spain. Nucleic acid was either cDNA or gDNA, and it came from T cells, B-cell-depleted T cells, or PBMCs.

Between the trimmed V and J ends, which lost 0 bases and 2 bases, there was a span of 10 bases. The CDR3 totals 15 residues. Germline CDR1 reads SGHNT; CDR2 reads YENEEA. Original processing methods: The assay estimated nucleated cells by amplifying reference gene primers. Using immunoSEQ multiplex PCR, the repertoire was profiled, and TCRdb retains in-frame clones only, with some absent. The V and J calls and clone size come from that table; D and trimming were worked out from the DNA. The profile shows about 360,000 clones, around 84% of them singletons. Sequenced material: peripheral blood. The receptor was derived from a human donor in a cohort sampled during active COVID-19. The V gene is TRBV11-3, the J gene TRBJ1-1; D perhaps matches TRBD1 (5 bases). The CDR3: CASSLDGGGNTEAFF. The CDR3 nucleotides are TGTGCCAGCAGCTTAGACGGGGGAGGAAACACTGAAGCTTTCTTT.